These 25 T cell receptor beta chains were all obtained from the same sample, sequenced in a study of cytomegalovirus exposure and HLA in healthy donors. Repertoires were generated with immunoSEQ multiplex PCR, while TCRdb's copy carries only in-frame clones and drops some. The table lists fewer than 350,000 clones, 70% to 90% of them singletons. Sequenced: PBMCs. All receptors come from a woman aged 18-30 years in good health and CMV-seronegative.

The chain recombines TRBV6-5 with TRBJ1-2; a weak D match, TRBD1 (6 bases). V lost 3 bases and J lost 7, with 15 bases in between. This CDR3 is built from 14 residues. CDR1 and CDR2 from the germline V gene are MNHEY and SVGAGI. DNA for the CDR3: TGTGCCAGCAGTTATACAGGGATCAAGGGTGGCTACACCTTC. It yields the protein CASSYTGIKGGYTF.

As regards this clone: Mismatch with germline at one junction end may stem from a read error. The chain combines TRBV5-5 with TRBJ1-2, with a possible D match to TRBD1 (6 bases). This CDR3 region has 14 residues. The germline V gene encodes CDR1 SGHKS and CDR2 YYEKEE (reference sequence). CDR3 sequence: CASSRGGGLGRAAF. Here the CDR3 DNA reads TGTGCCAGCAGCCGGGGCGGGGGGCTGGGACGGGCCGCCTTC.

The chain recombines TRBV30 with TRBJ2-1, with D tentatively TRBD2 (6 bases). Germline V gene data show CDR1 as GTSNPN and CDR2 as SVGIG (reference sequence). This CDR3 is built from 15 residues. V dropped 4 bases and J dropped 4 bases, with 17 bases sitting between them. This chain's CDR3 is CAWIPGGGVYNEQFF. The CDR3 region has the DNA TGTGCCTGGATTCCGGGTGGAGGGGTTTACAATGAGCAGTTCTTC.

J is TRBJ2-1 and V is TRBV6-4, with 7 bases fitting TRBD2. The CDR3 loop spans 13 amino acids. Germline CDR1 is MRHNA and CDR2 is SNTAGT. V shed 4 bases and J 5 bases; nucleotides not matched to a gene: 2. CDR3 amino acids: CASSVAGDNEQFF. The CDR3 DNA reads as TGTGCCAGCAGTGTCGCGGGAGACAATGAGCAGTTCTTC.

The rearrangement links TRBV28 to TRBJ2-1, with 14 positions matching TRBD2. CDR1 is MDHEN and CDR2 is SYDVKM in the germline V gene. The CDR3 is 20 residues long. With V trimmed by 3 bases and J by 2 bases, 12 bases remained unmatched. The CDR3 DNA sequence: TGTGCCAGCAGTTTCCGGTTTGGACTAGCGGGAGGTTTGGCCTACAATGAGCAGTTCTTC. Its protein is CASSFRFGLAGGLAYNEQFF. The variable domain in full, with the rest retrieved from reference TRBV28 and TRBJ2-1, is DVKVTQSSRYLVKRTGEKVFLECVQDMDHENMFWYRQDPGLGLRLIYFSYDVKMKEKGDIPEGYSVSREKKERFSLILESASTNQTSMYLCASSFRFGLAGGLAYNEQFFGPGTRLTVL.

The chain joins TRBV15 to TRBJ1-2; TRBD1 might be the D (6 bases). Germline V gene data show CDR1 as LNHNV and CDR2 as YYDKDF (reference sequence). The length of the CDR3 is 12 residues. V was cut by 3 bases and J by 10 bases, with 12 bases left in between. The CDR3 protein is CATSSLRGSYTF. DNA for the CDR3: TGTGCCACCAGCAGCCTTAGGGGGTCCTACACCTTC.

J is TRBJ2-2 and V is TRBV10-1; maybe TRBD2 (6 bases). The CDR3 totals 15 residues. With 4 bases removed from V and 4 bases from J, the gap between germline ends came to 13 bases. Germline values: CDR1 WNHNN, CDR2 SYGVQD (reference sequence). The CDR3 here is CASSAGDLSTGELFF. Here the CDR3 DNA reads TGCGCCAGCAGTGCGGGGGACCTTTCCACCGGGGAGCTGTTTTTT.

The chain carries TRBV5-4 and TRBJ2-3, with TRBD2 matching 7 bases. Trimming at V came to 4 bases and at J to 0 bases, leaving 11 bases not matched to a gene. This CDR3 region has 17 residues. The germline V gene encodes CDR1 SGHNT and CDR2 YYREEE (reference sequence). Here the CDR3 DNA reads TGTGCCAGCAGCGAATTCCCGGGAGGAACTAGCACAGATACGCAGTATTTT. This translates into CASSEFPGGTSTDTQYF.

V usage is TRBV15 and J usage is TRBJ1-1, with D maybe TRBD1 (6 bases). The germline gives CDR1 LNHNV, CDR2 YYDKDF (reference sequence). The CDR3 runs to 15 residues. With 0 bases removed from V and 4 bases from J, the gap between germline ends came to 12 bases. Here the CDR3 reads CATSREVRGATEAFF. CDR3 DNA: TGTGCCACCAGCAGAGAGGTGCGGGGGGCCACTGAAGCTTTCTTT.

The chain recombines TRBV18 with TRBJ2-3, with 7 bases aligning to TRBD2. The germline CDR1 and CDR2 sequences are KGHSH and LQKENI. The V segment lost 0 bases and the J segment 2 bases; nucleotides outside the gene matches: 8. The CDR3 is 17 residues long. CDR3 region: CASSPPLFAGDTDTQYF. In DNA, the CDR3 is TGTGCCAGCTCACCACCCCTTTTTGCGGGGGACACAGATACGCAGTATTTT.

This rearrangement joins TRBV6-5 to TRBJ1-2; D perhaps matches TRBD1 (5 bases). This CDR3 comprises 13 residues. Trimming took off 6 bases at V and 2 bases at J, with 10 bases between the two ends. Germline V gives CDR1 MNHEY, CDR2 SVGAGI. As DNA, the CDR3 is TGTGCCAGCAGGATGGGACTGAACTATGGCTACACCTTC. Its translation: CASRMGLNYGYTF.

The rearrangement links TRBV9 to TRBJ1-1; D is unclear. This CDR3 is built from 15 residues. V lost 0 bases to trimming and J lost 4 bases, with 13 bases between them. Germline CDR1 SGDLS, CDR2 YYNGEE. The CDR3 is CASSVDVGVGTEAFF. The CDR3 bases are TGTGCCAGCAGCGTAGACGTCGGGGTCGGCACTGAAGCTTTCTTT.

The count of this clone is one. V and J are TRBV30 and TRBJ1-2; D is undetermined. Trimming stripped 4 bases from V and 4 bases from J, with 7 bases between. This CDR3 region has 11 residues. Per the germline V gene, CDR1 is GTSNPN and CDR2 is SVGIG (reference sequence). Here the CDR3 DNA reads TGTGCCTGGACCCGCAGCTATGGCTACACCTTC. This codes for CAWTRSYGYTF.

The rearrangement links TRBV2 to TRBJ2-5; 8 bases agree with TRBD1. CDR1 and CDR2 from the germline V gene are SNHLY and FYNNEI. The CDR3 totals 15 residues. J was trimmed by 5 bases and V by 10 bases; bases with no gene match: 15. The CDR3 sequence is CATTPRGLLMETQYF. The CDR3 DNA follows: TGTGCCACCACCCCCAGGGGGCTTTTGATGGAGACCCAGTACTTC.

The chain is built from TRBV21-1 and TRBJ1-5; the table assigns TRBD1, which was not confirmed against the DNA. TRBV21-1 is described as a pseudogene. This CDR3 has 16 residues. CDR3 sequence reads: CASSTRQTPCNQPQHF. DNA for the CDR3: TGTGCCAGCAGCACCCGACAAACACCATGCAATCAGCCCCAGCATTTT.

V is TRBV25-1 and J is TRBJ2-5, with TRBD1 matching over 8 bases. CDR1 is MGHDK, CDR2 SYGVNS, per germline. The CDR3 totals 14 residues. The J segment lost 5 bases and the V segment lost 7 bases, leaving 9 bases of the junction unmatched. The CDR3 coding sequence is TGTGCCAGCACCTTGGCAGGGGGCGTCGAGACCCAGTACTTC. Protein sequence: CASTLAGGVETQYF.

The V gene is TRBV10-3, the J gene TRBJ2-7, with 9 bases matching TRBD2. Germline CDR1 ENHRY, CDR2 SYGVKD. The CDR3 spans 13 residues. V shed 8 bases, J shed 0 bases, and the junction held 2 bases outside the gene matches. The CDR3: CAIAGGTSYEQYF. The CDR3 bases are TGTGCCATCGCGGGAGGGACCTCCTACGAGCAGTACTTC.

This chain joins TRBV10-2 and TRBJ2-1, with a possible D match to TRBD2 (5 bases). This CDR3 comprises 17 residues. Trimming left V 5 bases short and J 0 bases short, with 17 bases between. Germline V gene data show CDR1 as WSHSY and CDR2 as SAAADI. The CDR3 reads CASSTETGNPSYNEQFF. The CDR3 DNA is TGCGCCAGCAGTACTGAAACGGGGAATCCCTCCTACAATGAGCAGTTCTTC.

The chain employs TRBV27 and TRBJ2-7, with 7 bases aligning to TRBD1. There are 14 residues in the CDR3. Germline V gene lookup returns CDR1 MNHEY and CDR2 SMNVEV (reference sequence). Losses at the gene ends were 6 bases for V and 3 bases for J; bases not matched to a gene: 8. The CDR3, as DNA: TGTGCCAGCAGGCCGACAGGGACGGTCTACGAGCAGTACTTC. Translation gives CASRPTGTVYEQYF.

The V call is TRBV28, the J call TRBJ2-7; TRBD1 matches at 7 bases. In germline, CDR1 is MDHEN, CDR2 SYDVKM. Losses at the gene ends were 4 bases for V and 3 bases for J; bases not matched to a gene: 15. The CDR3 is 17 amino acids. This CDR3 reads CASSSRDRAPTFYEQYF. In nucleotides, the CDR3 is TGTGCCAGCAGTTCCAGAGACAGGGCTCCGACCTTCTACGAGCAGTACTTC. Supplemented by reference TRBV28 and TRBJ2-7, the full variable domain reads DVKVTQSSRYLVKRTGEKVFLECVQDMDHENMFWYRQDPGLGLRLIYFSYDVKMKEKGDIPEGYSVSREKKERFSLILESASTNQTSMYLCASSSRDRAPTFYEQYFGPGTRLTVT.

The rearrangement links TRBV28 to TRBJ1-1; D remains unclear. V lost 8 bases and J 7 bases, leaving 14 bases between the germline ends. Per the germline V gene, CDR1 is MDHEN and CDR2 is SYDVKM. This CDR3 has 12 amino acids. The CDR3, as DNA: TGTGCCAGCGGAATCGCCCCAGGTGAAGCTTTCTTT. Residues: CASGIAPGEAFF.

The chain links TRBV28 to TRBJ2-7, with a tentative D call TRBD1 (5 bases). The germline V and J ends were trimmed by 6 bases and 3 bases, with 15 bases remaining between them. CDR1 MDHEN and CDR2 SYDVKM come from the germline V gene. This CDR3 has 14 residues. CDR3 nucleotide sequence: TGTGCCAGCAGCCCCCGACAGACTCACTACGAGCAGTACTTC. Translation gives CASSPRQTHYEQYF.

The chain carries TRBV28 and TRBJ1-5, with D unclear. The V gene lost 3 bases and the J gene lost 3 bases, with 15 bases spanning the gap. The V gene's germline CDR1 is MDHEN and CDR2 SYDVKM. The CDR3 spans 16 residues. The CDR3, as DNA: TGTGCCAGCAGTTTCCCCCCGGGCGGGTCCAATCAGCCCCAGCATTTT. Translated: CASSFPPGGSNQPQHF.

The chain is built from TRBV19 and TRBJ2-2; 7 nucleotides line up with TRBD1. This CDR3 spans 15 amino acids. The germline gives CDR1 LNHDA, CDR2 SQIVND (reference sequence). Germline trimming cut 4 bases from V and 5 bases from J; bases unmatched to any gene: 7. CDR3 loop: CASSSRQGGTGELFF. Written as DNA, the CDR3 is TGTGCCAGTAGTAGCAGACAGGGTGGAACCGGGGAGCTGTTTTTT.

The chain has TRBV5-6 and TRBJ2-1; 16 bases fit TRBD2. Germline CDR1 is SGHDT and CDR2 is YYEEEE. Losses at the gene ends were 4 bases for V and 8 bases for J; bases not matched to a gene: 6. CDR3 length: 16 amino acids. For the CDR3, the DNA is TGTGCCAGCAGCCCTAGGGGACTAGCGGGAGGGGATGAGCAGTTCTTC. It yields the protein CASSPRGLAGGDEQFF.